This T cell receptor beta chain was retrieved from a study of shared clonotypes between healthy human individuals. Study-wide findings and caveats: The low donor count limited represented genetic and exposure-history diversity.

The germline V and J ends were trimmed by 4 bases and 1 base, with 10 bases remaining between them. The V gene's germline CDR1 is ENHRY and CDR2 SYGVKD. CDR3 size: 14 residues. This clone was seen only once. Its specificity is not known. Deep level was the assay's run setting. The data were produced by immunoSEQ multiplex PCR, yet TCRdb's version contains in-frame clones alone and is incomplete. This table holds 2,100,000 or so clones, more than 90% found once. The clonotype was recovered from a man aged 18 to 29 in good health. The specimen was naive CD4+ T cells sorted from blood. Subset: CD45RA+ positively selected. This chain links TRBV10-3 with TRBJ2-5; D is ambiguous. CDR3 DNA sequence: TGTGCCATCAGTGGCGAGACTTTCCAAGAGACCCAGTACTTC. Protein: CAISGETFQETQYF.